This T cell receptor (beta chain) comes out of a study of control samples from healthy donors and cancer patients. This table comes from immunoSEQ multiplex PCR, and its TCRdb copy is limited to in-frame clones, with some not included. Of around 42,000 clones listed, around 94% are singletons. The sequence was collected from a man in his sixties in good health. Sequenced material: blood.

CDR3: CASISLASGANVLTF. DNA of the CDR3: TGTGCCAGCATTTCCCTGGCCTCTGGGGCCAACGTCCTGACTTTC. The V call is TRBV28, the J call TRBJ2-6; D call uncertain. The germline V gene encodes CDR1 MDHEN and CDR2 SYDVKM. The length of the CDR3 is 15 residues. Trimming left V 7 bases short and J 0 bases short, with 10 bases between. Variable domain in full (rest from reference TRBV28 and TRBJ2-6): DVKVTQSSRYLVKRTGEKVFLECVQDMDHENMFWYRQDPGLGLRLIYFSYDVKMKEKGDIPEGYSVSREKKERFSLILESASTNQTSMYLCASISLASGANVLTFGAGSRLTVL.